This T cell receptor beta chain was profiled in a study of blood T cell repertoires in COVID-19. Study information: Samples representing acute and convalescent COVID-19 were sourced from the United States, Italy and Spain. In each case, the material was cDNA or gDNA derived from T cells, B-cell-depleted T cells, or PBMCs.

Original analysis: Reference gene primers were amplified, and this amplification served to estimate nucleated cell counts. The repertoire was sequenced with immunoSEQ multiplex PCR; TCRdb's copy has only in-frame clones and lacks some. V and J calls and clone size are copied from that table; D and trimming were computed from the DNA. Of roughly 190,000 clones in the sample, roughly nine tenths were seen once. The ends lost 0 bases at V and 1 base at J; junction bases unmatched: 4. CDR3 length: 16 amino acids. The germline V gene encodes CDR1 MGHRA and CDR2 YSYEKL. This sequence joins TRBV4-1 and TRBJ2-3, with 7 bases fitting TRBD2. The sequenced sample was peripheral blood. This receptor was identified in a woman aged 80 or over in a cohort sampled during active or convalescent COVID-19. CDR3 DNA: TGCGCCAGCAGCCAAGATGGGAGGGCCGGCACAGATACGCAGTATTTT. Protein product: CASSQDGRAGTDTQYF.